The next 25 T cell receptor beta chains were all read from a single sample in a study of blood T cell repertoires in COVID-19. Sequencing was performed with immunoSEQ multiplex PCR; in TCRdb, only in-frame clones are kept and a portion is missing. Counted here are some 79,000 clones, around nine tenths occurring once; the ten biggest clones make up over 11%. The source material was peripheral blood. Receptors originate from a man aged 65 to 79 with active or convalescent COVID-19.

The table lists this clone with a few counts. The chain's CDR3 is CASRLQGATVYEQYF. CDR3 nucleotides: TGTGCCAGCAGATTACAGGGGGCGACCGTCTACGAGCAGTACTTC. The chain joins TRBV6-5 to TRBJ2-7; 9 bases are a match to TRBD1. This CDR3 has 15 amino acids. Germline V lookup: CDR1 MNHEY, CDR2 SVGAGI. V trimming: 6 bases; J trimming: 3 bases; junction bases outside the gene matches: 9.

The DNA of the CDR3 is TGTGCCAGCAGCTTAATGGCGCCGACTAGCGGGTGGCAAGAGACCCAGTACTTC. Protein: CASSLMAPTSGWQETQYF. The rearrangement joins TRBV7-3 to TRBJ2-5, with 10 bases fitting TRBD2. Germline V gene sequence: CDR1 SGHTA, CDR2 FQGTGA. This CDR3 has 18 amino acids. The V gene end was trimmed by 1 base and the J gene end by 2 bases; junction bases not matched to a gene: 10.

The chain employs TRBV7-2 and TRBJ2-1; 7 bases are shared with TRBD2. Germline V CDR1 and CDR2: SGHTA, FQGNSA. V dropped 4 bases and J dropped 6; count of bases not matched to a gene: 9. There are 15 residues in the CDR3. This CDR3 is CASSWGGVATNEQFF. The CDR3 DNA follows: TGTGCCAGCAGCTGGGGGGGAGTGGCGACCAATGAGCAGTTCTTC.

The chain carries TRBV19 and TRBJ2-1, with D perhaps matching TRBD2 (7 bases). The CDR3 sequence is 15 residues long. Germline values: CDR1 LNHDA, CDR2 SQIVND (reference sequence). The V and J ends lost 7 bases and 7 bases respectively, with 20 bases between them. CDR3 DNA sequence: TGTGCCAGTACTATGACAGGCGGGGGTACGAATGAGCAGTTCTTC. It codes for CASTMTGGGTNEQFF.

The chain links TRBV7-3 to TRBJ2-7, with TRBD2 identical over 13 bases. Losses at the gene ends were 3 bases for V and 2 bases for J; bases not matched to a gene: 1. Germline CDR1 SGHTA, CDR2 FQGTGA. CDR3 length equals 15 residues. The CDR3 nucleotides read TGTGCCAGCAGCTTGGGACTAGCGGGAACCTACGAGCAGTACTTC. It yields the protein CASSLGLAGTYEQYF.

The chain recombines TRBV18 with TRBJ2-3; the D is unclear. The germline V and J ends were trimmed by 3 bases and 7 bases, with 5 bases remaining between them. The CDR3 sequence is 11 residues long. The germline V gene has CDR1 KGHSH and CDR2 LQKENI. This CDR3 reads CASSPSNTQYF. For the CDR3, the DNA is TGTGCCAGCTCACCTAGCAATACGCAGTATTTT.

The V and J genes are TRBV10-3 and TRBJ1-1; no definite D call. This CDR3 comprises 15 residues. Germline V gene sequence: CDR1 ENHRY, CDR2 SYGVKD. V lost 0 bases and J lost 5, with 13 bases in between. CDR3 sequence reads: CAISESDIRGTEAFF. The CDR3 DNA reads TGTGCCATCAGTGAGTCGGATATCCGCGGGACTGAAGCTTTCTTT.

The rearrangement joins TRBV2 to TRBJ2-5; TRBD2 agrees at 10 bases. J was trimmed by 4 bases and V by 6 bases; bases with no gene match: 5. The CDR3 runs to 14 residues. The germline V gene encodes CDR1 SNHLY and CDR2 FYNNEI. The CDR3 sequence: CASSRAGGTETQYF. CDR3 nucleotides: TGTGCCAGCAGCAGAGCGGGAGGGACAGAGACCCAGTACTTC. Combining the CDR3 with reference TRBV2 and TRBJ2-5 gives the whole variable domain EPEVTQTPSHQVTQMGQEVILRCVPISNHLYFYWYRQILGQKVEFLVSFYNNEISEKSEIFDDQFSVERPDGSNFTLKIRSTKLEDSAMYFCASSRAGGTETQYFGPGTRLLVL.

The CDR3 reads CASSSPGFSTGVNGEQFF. The CDR3 DNA follows: TGTGCCAGCAGTTCCCCAGGGTTCTCGACGGGAGTAAACGGTGAGCAGTTCTTC. The chain combines TRBV28 with TRBJ2-1; D possibly corresponds to TRBD2 (6 bases). CDR1 is MDHEN and CDR2 is SYDVKM in the germline V gene. The CDR3 has 18 residues. V lost 4 bases to trimming and J lost 9 bases, with 28 bases between them.

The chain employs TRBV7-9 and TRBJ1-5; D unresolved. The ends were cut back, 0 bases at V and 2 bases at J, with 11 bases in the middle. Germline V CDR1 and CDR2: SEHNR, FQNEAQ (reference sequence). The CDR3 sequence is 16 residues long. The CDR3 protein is CASSLATGLGNQPQHF. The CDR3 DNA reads TGTGCCAGCAGCTTAGCGACGGGTTTGGGCAATCAGCCCCAGCATTTT. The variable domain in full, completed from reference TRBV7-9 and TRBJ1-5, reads DTGVSQNPRHKITKRGQNVTFRCDPISEHNRLYWYRQTLGQGPEFLTYFQNEAQLEKSRLLSDRFSAERPKGSFSTLEIQRTEQGDSAMYLCASSLATGLGNQPQHFGDGTRLSIL.

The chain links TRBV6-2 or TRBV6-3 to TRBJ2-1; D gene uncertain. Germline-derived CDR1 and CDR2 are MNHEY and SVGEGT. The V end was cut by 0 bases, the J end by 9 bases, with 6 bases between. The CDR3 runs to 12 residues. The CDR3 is CASSYSTGEQFF. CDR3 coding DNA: TGTGCCAGCAGTTACTCGACGGGTGAGCAGTTCTTC.

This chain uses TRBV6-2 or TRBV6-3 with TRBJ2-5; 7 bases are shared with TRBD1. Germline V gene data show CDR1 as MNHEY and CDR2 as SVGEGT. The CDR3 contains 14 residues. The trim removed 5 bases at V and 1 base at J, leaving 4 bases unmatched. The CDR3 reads CASSARGSQETQYF. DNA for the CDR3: TGTGCCAGCAGTGCCAGGGGGAGCCAAGAGACCCAGTACTTC.

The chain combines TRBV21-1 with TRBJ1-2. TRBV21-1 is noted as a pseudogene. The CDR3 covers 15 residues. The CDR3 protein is CASSKADGANRRYTF. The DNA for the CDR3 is TGTGCCAGCAGCAAAGCGGATGGAGCTAACCGACGCTACACCTTC.

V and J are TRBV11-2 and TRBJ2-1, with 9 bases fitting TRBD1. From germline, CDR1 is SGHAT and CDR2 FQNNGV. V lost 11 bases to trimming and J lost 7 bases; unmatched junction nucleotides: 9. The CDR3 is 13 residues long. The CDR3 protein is CAARDRDSNEQFF. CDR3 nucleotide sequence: TGTGCCGCCCGGGACAGGGATTCAAATGAGCAGTTCTTC.

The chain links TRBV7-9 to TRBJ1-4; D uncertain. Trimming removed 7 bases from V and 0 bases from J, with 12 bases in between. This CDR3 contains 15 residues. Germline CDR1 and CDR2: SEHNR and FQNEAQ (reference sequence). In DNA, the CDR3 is TGTGCCAGCACCCCCCCATCCCCAACTAATGAAAAACTGTTTTTT. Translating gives CASTPPSPTNEKLFF.

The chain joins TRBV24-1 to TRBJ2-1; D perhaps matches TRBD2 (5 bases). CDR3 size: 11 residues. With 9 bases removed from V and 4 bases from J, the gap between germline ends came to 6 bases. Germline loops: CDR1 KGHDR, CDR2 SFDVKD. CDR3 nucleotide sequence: TGTGCCACCGAGCGGTACAATGAGCAGTTCTTC. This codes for CATERYNEQFF.

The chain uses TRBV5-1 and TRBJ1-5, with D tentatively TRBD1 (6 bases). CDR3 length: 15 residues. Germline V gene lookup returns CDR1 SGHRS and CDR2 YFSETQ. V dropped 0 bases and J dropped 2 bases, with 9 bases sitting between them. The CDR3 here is CASSLEAGGNQPQHF. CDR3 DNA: TGCGCCAGCAGCTTGGAGGCAGGGGGCAATCAGCCCCAGCATTTT.

The CDR3: CSIPSGNTIYF. CDR3 DNA: TGCAGCATCCCATCTGGAAACACCATATATTTT. This rearrangement joins TRBV29-1 to TRBJ1-3; D gene uncertain. The CDR3 is 11 residues long. Trimming removed 8 bases from V and 1 base from J, with 6 bases in between. The V gene's germline CDR1 is SQVTM and CDR2 ANQGSEA.

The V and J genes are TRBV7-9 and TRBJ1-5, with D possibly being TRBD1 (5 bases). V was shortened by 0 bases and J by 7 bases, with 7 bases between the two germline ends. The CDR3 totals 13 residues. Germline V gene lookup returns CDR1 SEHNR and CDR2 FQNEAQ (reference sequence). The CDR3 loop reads CASSLAPGQPQHF. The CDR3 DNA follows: TGTGCCAGCAGCTTAGCGCCAGGGCAGCCCCAGCATTTT. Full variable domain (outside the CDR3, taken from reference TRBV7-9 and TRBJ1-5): DTGVSQNPRHKITKRGQNVTFRCDPISEHNRLYWYRQTLGQGPEFLTYFQNEAQLEKSRLLSDRFSAERPKGSFSTLEIQRTEQGDSAMYLCASSLAPGQPQHFGDGTRLSIL.

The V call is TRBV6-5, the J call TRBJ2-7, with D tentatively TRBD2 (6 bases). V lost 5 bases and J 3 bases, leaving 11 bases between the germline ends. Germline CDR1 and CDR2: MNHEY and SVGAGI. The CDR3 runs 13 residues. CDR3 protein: CASSSGLLYEQYF. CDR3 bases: TGTGCCAGCAGTAGTGGACTACTCTACGAGCAGTACTTC.

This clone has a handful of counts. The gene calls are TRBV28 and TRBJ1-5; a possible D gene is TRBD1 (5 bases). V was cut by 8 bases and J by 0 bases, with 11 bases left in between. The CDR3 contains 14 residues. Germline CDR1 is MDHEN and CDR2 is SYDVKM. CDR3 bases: TGTGCCAGCCGATCGGGGGGTAGCAATCAGCCCCAGCATTTT. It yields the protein CASRSGGSNQPQHF.

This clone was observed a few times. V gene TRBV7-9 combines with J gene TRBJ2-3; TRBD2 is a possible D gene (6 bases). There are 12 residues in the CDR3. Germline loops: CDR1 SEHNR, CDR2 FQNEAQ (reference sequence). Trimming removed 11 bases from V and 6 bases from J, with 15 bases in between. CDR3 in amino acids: CAHGGLSDTQYF. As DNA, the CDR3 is TGTGCCCACGGGGGTTTATCGGATACGCAGTATTTT.

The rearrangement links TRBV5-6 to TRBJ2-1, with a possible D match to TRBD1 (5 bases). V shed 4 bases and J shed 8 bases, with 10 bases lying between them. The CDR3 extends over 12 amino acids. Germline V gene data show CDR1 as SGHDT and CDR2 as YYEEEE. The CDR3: CASSRRGYEQFF. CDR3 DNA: TGTGCCAGCAGCCGAAGGGGTTATGAGCAGTTCTTC.

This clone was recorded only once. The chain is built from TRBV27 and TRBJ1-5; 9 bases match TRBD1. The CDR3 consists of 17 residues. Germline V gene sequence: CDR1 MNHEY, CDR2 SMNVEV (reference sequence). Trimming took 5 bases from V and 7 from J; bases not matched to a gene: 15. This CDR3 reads CASSHWATGGVPQPQHF. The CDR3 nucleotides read TGTGCCAGCAGTCATTGGGCGACAGGGGGTGTTCCCCAGCCCCAGCATTTT.

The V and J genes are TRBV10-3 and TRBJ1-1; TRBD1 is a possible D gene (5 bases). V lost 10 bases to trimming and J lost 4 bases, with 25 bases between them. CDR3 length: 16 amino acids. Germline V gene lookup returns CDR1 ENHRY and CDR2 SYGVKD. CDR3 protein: CASLDPLTPQGTEAFF. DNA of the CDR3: TGTGCCAGTCTGGACCCTCTTACCCCCCAGGGCACTGAAGCTTTCTTT.